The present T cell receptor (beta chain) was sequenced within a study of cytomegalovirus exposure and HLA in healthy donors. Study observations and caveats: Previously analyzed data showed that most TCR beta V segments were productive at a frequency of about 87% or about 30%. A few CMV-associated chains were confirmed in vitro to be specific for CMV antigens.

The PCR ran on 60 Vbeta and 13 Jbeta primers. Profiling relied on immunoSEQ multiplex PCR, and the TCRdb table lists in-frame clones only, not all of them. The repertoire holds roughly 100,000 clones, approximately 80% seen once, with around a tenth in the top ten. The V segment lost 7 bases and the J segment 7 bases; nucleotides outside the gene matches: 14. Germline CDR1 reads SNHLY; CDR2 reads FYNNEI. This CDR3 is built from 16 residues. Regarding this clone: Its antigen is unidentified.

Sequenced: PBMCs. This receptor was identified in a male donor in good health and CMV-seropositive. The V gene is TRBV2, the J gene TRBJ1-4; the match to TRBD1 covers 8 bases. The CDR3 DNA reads TGTGCCAGCATGCCTGGGACAGGCATCCGGGGTGAAAAACTGTTTTTT. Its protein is CASMPGTGIRGEKLFF.